What follows are 31 T cell receptor beta chains derived from one specimen sequenced in a study of T cells after posttransplantation cyclophosphamide. The table came from immunoSEQ multiplex PCR; TCRdb's copy has only in-frame clones and leaves some out. The sample contains around 35,000 clones, none of them singletons. The sequencing sample was made of PBMCs. The receptors originated from a man aged 25-40 years in good health and a related stem cell transplant donor.

This clone was observed at least ten times. The chain joins TRBV6-4 to TRBJ1-1, with unresolved D. The CDR3 has 15 residues. Germline CDR1 MRHNA, CDR2 SNTAGT. Between the trimmed V and J ends, which lost 7 bases and 2 bases, there was a span of 17 bases. CDR3 DNA sequence: TGTGCCAGCACAGACCCGGGTCTTTCAAACACTGAAGCTTTCTTT. Its protein product is CASTDPGLSNTEAFF.

The table lists this clone with many counts. The chain has TRBV2 and TRBJ1-4, with 8 bases fitting TRBD1. With V trimmed by 8 bases and J by 5 bases, 7 bases remained unmatched. The CDR3 runs to 14 residues. Germline-derived CDR1 and CDR2 are SNHLY and FYNNEI. The CDR3 region has the DNA TGTGCCAGCGGTAGGACAGGGCTAAATGAAAAACTGTTTTTT. Translated: CASGRTGLNEKLFF.

This clone was observed at least ten times. The J gene is TRBJ1-1, the V gene TRBV4-1, with D possibly TRBD1 on 6 matching bases. The CDR3 contains 18 residues. Trimming took off 0 bases at V and 0 bases at J, with 17 bases between the two ends. Germline loops: CDR1 MGHRA, CDR2 YSYEKL. The CDR3 sequence: CASSQEDGQGSLNTEAFF. The CDR3 DNA reads as TGCGCCAGCAGCCAAGAAGACGGGCAGGGGTCCCTGAACACTGAAGCTTTCTTT.

This clone has ten or more counts. The rearrangement links TRBV11-2 to TRBJ1-2; 9 bases agree with TRBD1. Germline CDR1 reads SGHAT; CDR2 reads FQNNGV. J lost 4 bases, V lost 5 bases, and 2 bases had no gene match. The CDR3 runs to 13 residues. The CDR3 is CASSAGQGYGYTF. The CDR3 DNA sequence: TGTGCCAGCAGCGCGGGACAGGGCTATGGCTACACCTTC.

This clone was counted ten times or more. This chain connects TRBV11-2 to TRBJ1-2; D may be TRBD1 (6 bases). In germline, CDR1 is SGHAT, CDR2 FQNNGV. Trimming shortened V by 4 bases and J by 4 bases, and 13 bases separated the two germline ends. The CDR3 is 14 amino acids. The CDR3 coding sequence is TGTGCCAGCAGCTCGATTGGGGGGGCCTATGGCTACACCTTC. Translation gives CASSSIGGAYGYTF.

This clone showed up many times. The J gene is TRBJ1-5, the V gene TRBV6-5, with 7 bases aligning to TRBD1. Trimming removed 10 bases from V and 2 bases from J; junction bases left unmatched: 5. Germline CDR1 is MNHEY and CDR2 is SVGAGI. This CDR3 has 13 residues. CDR3 amino acids: CATGQERNQPQHF. CDR3 bases: TGTGCCACCGGACAGGAGCGCAATCAGCCCCAGCATTTT.

This clone was seen many times. A junction end diverges from the germline sequence, so it may reflect a read error. V usage is TRBV7-9 and J usage is TRBJ2-7, with a weak D call TRBD1 (6 bases). Germline V gene lookup returns CDR1 SEHNR and CDR2 FQNEAQ (reference sequence). The CDR3 has 16 amino acids. CDR3 bases: TGTGCCAGCAGCCTAGCTGCCGGGACACTAAACGGGGAGCAGTACTTC. Encoded protein: CASSLAAGTLNGEQYF.

The chain joins TRBV6-1 to TRBJ2-5; TRBD1 aligns across 10 bases. The J call is doubtful: the DNA matches TRBJ2-7 better. CDR3 size: 14 residues. Germline loops: CDR1 MNHNS, CDR2 SASEGT. The chain's CDR3 is CASGVGTGAYEQYF. The CDR3 coding sequence is TGTGCCAGCGGGGTCGGGACAGGGGCCTACGAGCAGTACTTC.

The sample holds many counts of this clone. The chain combines TRBV10-1 with TRBJ2-7; maybe TRBD1 (6 bases). The germline V and J ends were trimmed by 7 bases and 4 bases, with 14 bases remaining between them. The germline V gene encodes CDR1 WNHNN and CDR2 SYGVQD (reference sequence). The CDR3 is made up of 13 amino acids. This CDR3 is CASNSRDTYEQYF. In DNA, the CDR3 is TGCGCCAGCAATTCCCGGGACACTTACGAGCAGTACTTC.

This clone came up many times. The chain uses TRBV6-5 and TRBJ1-2; TRBD1 matches 10 bases. In germline, CDR1 is MNHEY, CDR2 SVGAGI. The V and J ends lost 10 bases and 8 bases, in that order; junction bases with no gene match: 16. This CDR3 has 15 amino acids. This CDR3 reads CATKNDRGRLGGYTF. In DNA, the CDR3 is TGTGCCACCAAAAACGACAGGGGGCGCCTTGGAGGCTACACCTTC.

Many counts were recorded for this clone. V is TRBV5-4 and J is TRBJ1-2; D gene ambiguous. The germline V gene has CDR1 SGHNT and CDR2 YYREEE (reference sequence). V lost 0 bases and J 8 bases, leaving 8 bases between the germline ends. This CDR3 has 12 amino acids. CDR3 bases: TGTGCCAGCAGCTTGGGACATGAGGGCTACACCTTC. Protein sequence: CASSLGHEGYTF.

This clone was seen at least ten times. The chain combines TRBV5-1 with TRBJ1-1; D possibly corresponds to TRBD1 (6 bases). The CDR3 sequence is 14 residues long. V was pared by 1 base and J by 4 bases, with 11 bases between. The germline V gene encodes CDR1 SGHRS and CDR2 YFSETQ. CDR3 in amino acids: CASSLMGGATEAFF. The CDR3 DNA reads as TGCGCCAGCAGCTTGATGGGGGGGGCCACTGAAGCTTTCTTT. Supplemented by reference TRBV5-1 and TRBJ1-1, the full variable domain reads KAGVTQTPRYLIKTRGQQVTLSCSPISGHRSVSWYQQTPGQGLQFLFEYFSETQRNKGNFPGRFSGRQFSNSRSEMNVSTLELGDSALYLCASSLMGGATEAFFGQGTRLTVV.

In this sample, this clone turned up many times. V and J are TRBV4-1 and TRBJ2-3, with a tentative D call TRBD1 (7 bases). CDR1 is MGHRA, CDR2 YSYEKL, per germline. The ends were cut back, 3 bases at V and 0 bases at J, with 16 bases in the middle. The CDR3 runs 17 residues. The CDR3 is CASSQEGAGSSTDTQYF. The DNA of the CDR3 is TGCGCCAGCAGCCAGGAGGGGGCAGGGTCTAGCACAGATACGCAGTATTTT.

This clone was recorded at least ten times. The chain combines TRBV6-4 with TRBJ2-7; 9 bases line up with TRBD2. This CDR3 contains 15 residues. The trim removed 0 bases at V and 4 bases at J, leaving 4 bases unmatched. The germline CDR1 and CDR2 sequences are MRHNA and SNTAGT. Here the CDR3 DNA reads TGTGCCAGCAGTGACTCGCGGGGGGGCGTATACGAGCAGTACTTC. Its protein product is CASSDSRGGVYEQYF.

Many counts were recorded for this clone. The CDR3 sequence: CASSPGTGDTNQPQHF. As DNA, the CDR3 is TGTGCCAGCAGCCCCGGGACAGGGGATACCAATCAGCCCCAGCATTTT. The chain carries TRBV11-2 and TRBJ1-5, with 10 bases lining up with TRBD1. CDR3 length: 16 amino acids. V was clipped by 5 bases and J by 3 bases; unmatched bases: 7. Germline V lookup: CDR1 SGHAT, CDR2 FQNNGV.

In its sample, this clone was seen a few times. The V call is TRBV5-6, the J call TRBJ1-2, with D possibly TRBD1 on 6 matching bases. The ends were cut back, 4 bases at V and 5 bases at J, with 15 bases in the middle. In germline, CDR1 is SGHDT, CDR2 YYEEEE. The CDR3 contains 14 residues. The CDR3 sequence: CASSPDPRGYGYTF. Written as DNA, the CDR3 is TGTGCCAGCAGCCCGGACCCCAGGGGTTATGGCTACACCTTC.

This clone has a count of ten or more. The chain uses TRBV28 and TRBJ1-1; 8 nucleotides match TRBD1. This CDR3 comprises 12 residues. Germline values: CDR1 MDHEN, CDR2 SYDVKM. The V segment lost 1 base and the J segment 10 bases; nucleotides outside the gene matches: 2. In DNA, the CDR3 is TGTGCCAGCAGTTTATCGGGGACAGGAGCTTTCTTT. It is translated as CASSLSGTGAFF.

This clone occurred many times. V gene TRBV5-1 combines with J gene TRBJ2-5; D is unclear. The CDR3 length is 14 residues. Germline CDR1 and CDR2: SGHRS and YFSETQ. The ends were cut back, 2 bases at V and 2 bases at J, with 10 bases in the middle. CDR3 loop: CASSFGLEQETQYF. In DNA, the CDR3 is TGCGCCAGCAGCTTCGGTCTAGAGCAAGAGACCCAGTACTTC.

This clone was seen more than once but under ten times. The J gene is TRBJ2-3, the V gene TRBV10-3, with TRBD1 matching over 7 bases. The CDR3 totals 15 residues. After removal of 4 bases from V and 1 base from J, the junction contained 5 bases not matched to a gene. CDR1 ENHRY and CDR2 SYGVKD come from the germline V gene. The CDR3 sequence: CAISGQGRGTDTQYF. For the CDR3, the DNA is TGTGCCATCAGTGGACAGGGTCGCGGCACAGATACGCAGTATTTT.

The J gene is TRBJ1-1, the V gene TRBV7-8; no clear D. The length of the CDR3 is 15 residues. Germline V CDR1 and CDR2: SGHVS, FQNEAQ. Trimming took 5 bases from V and 0 from J, leaving 13 bases between them. As DNA, the CDR3 is TGTGCCAGCAGCCCCCCGAGGGCCATGAACACTGAAGCTTTCTTT. Translated, it gives CASSPPRAMNTEAFF.

This clone was picked up many times. This chain links TRBV6-2 or TRBV6-3 with TRBJ2-7; 11 bases are shared with TRBD2. Per germline, CDR1 MNHEY and CDR2 SVGEGT. The junction had 8 bases not matched to a gene; V was cut back by 5 bases and J by 5 bases. The CDR3 has 15 amino acids. In DNA, the CDR3 is TGTGCCAGCAGTAGTAGCGGGGGGGCGAGAAACGAGCAGTACTTC. It translates to CASSSSGGARNEQYF.

The sample holds many counts of this clone. The rearrangement joins TRBV7-9 to TRBJ2-1, with TRBD2 identical over 12 bases. Germline V CDR1 and CDR2: SEHNR, FQNEAQ (reference sequence). This CDR3 is built from 19 residues. Germline trimming cut 2 bases from V and 0 bases from J; bases unmatched to any gene: 8. CDR3 sequence reads: CASSLLLAGGPSSYNEQFF. In DNA, the CDR3 is TGTGCCAGCAGCTTACTACTAGCGGGGGGACCTAGCTCCTACAATGAGCAGTTCTTC.

This clone was seen at least ten times. As DNA, the CDR3 is TGCGCCACCAAAGCGGGGGCGAGCGCGAATGAGCAGTTCTTC. It is translated as CATKAGASANEQFF. This sequence joins TRBV5-1 and TRBJ2-1, with 8 positions matching TRBD2. CDR3 length equals 14 residues. Unmatched junction bases numbered 12, after V lost 9 bases and J lost 7 bases. Germline loops: CDR1 SGHRS, CDR2 YFSETQ.

The chain couples TRBV25-1 to TRBJ2-7, with a possible D match to TRBD1 (6 bases). This CDR3 is 13 amino acids long. The germline V gene has CDR1 MGHDK and CDR2 SYGVNS. V lost 1 base and J lost 12, with 16 bases in between. CDR3 sequence reads: CASSEFSPTGWYF. In DNA form, the CDR3 reads TGTGCCAGCAGTGAATTTTCTCCAACAGGGTGGTACTTC.

This clone has at least ten counts. The chain links TRBV4-1 to TRBJ1-1; a weak D match, TRBD1 (6 bases). The V and J ends lost 2 bases and 4 bases respectively, with 17 bases between them. The CDR3 length is 16 residues. Germline V lookup: CDR1 MGHRA, CDR2 YSYEKL. The CDR3 protein is CASSQLGVKGVTEAFF. The CDR3 region has the DNA TGCGCCAGCAGCCAATTGGGGGTCAAGGGGGTCACTGAAGCTTTCTTT.

This clone came up many times. The genes are TRBV4-3 and TRBJ1-6; 10 bases map to TRBD1. Per the germline V gene, CDR1 is LGHNA and CDR2 is YSLEER. CDR3 size: 18 residues. The trim removed 0 bases at V and 10 bases at J, leaving 12 bases unmatched. In DNA form, the CDR3 reads TGCGCCAGCAGCCAAGATTTAGACAGGGGGCAATTAATGTCACCCCTCCACTTT. Translated: CASSQDLDRGQLMSPLHF.

This clone has ten or more counts. The chain uses TRBV7-8 and TRBJ1-6; D possibly corresponds to TRBD1 (6 bases). Trimming left V 6 bases short and J 7 bases short, with 16 bases between. The CDR3 is 15 residues long. Germline CDR1 is SGHVS and CDR2 is FQNEAQ. The CDR3 is CASSQQGRGNSPLHF. The CDR3, as DNA: TGTGCCAGCAGTCAGCAGGGCAGGGGCAATTCACCCCTCCACTTT.

The sample holds many counts of this clone. The V and J genes are TRBV4-2 and TRBJ1-2; D not resolved. The germline V gene has CDR1 LGHNA and CDR2 YNFKEQ. Trimming removed 0 bases at V and 8 bases at J, with 7 bases between. This CDR3 contains 12 residues. In DNA, the CDR3 is TGTGCCAGCAGCCAAGATCGTCGGGGCTACACCTTC. This gives the protein CASSQDRRGYTF.

This clone was detected only a few times. V and J are TRBV29-1 and TRBJ2-2, with D possibly matching TRBD2 (5 bases). Trimming shortened V by 7 bases and J by 1 base, and 13 bases separated the two germline ends. The CDR3 totals 14 residues. CDR1 is SQVTM and CDR2 is ANQGSEA in the germline V gene. For the CDR3, the DNA is TGCAGCGGCGCATTTGGACTGAACACCGGGGAGCTGTTTTTT. It encodes CSGAFGLNTGELFF.

This clone was recorded many times. The V call is TRBV12-3 or TRBV12-4, the J call TRBJ2-1, with 8 positions matching TRBD2. CDR3 length: 13 amino acids. Unmatched junction bases numbered 5, after V lost 6 bases and J lost 7 bases. Here the CDR3 reads CASRGAGENEQFF. CDR3 sequence (DNA): TGTGCCAGCAGGGGAGCGGGGGAGAATGAGCAGTTCTTC.

This clone was recorded at least ten times. The V call is TRBV2, the J call TRBJ2-5; 11 positions agree with TRBD1. There are 15 residues in the CDR3. Germline lookup yields CDR1 SNHLY and CDR2 FYNNEI. Trimming removed 8 bases from V and 6 bases from J; junction bases left unmatched: 11. The CDR3 sequence is CASRLDRGRSKTQYF. CDR3 nucleotide sequence: TGTGCCAGCCGTTTGGACAGGGGGCGTTCGAAGACCCAGTACTTC.